The T cell receptor (beta chain) under discussion was sequenced for a study of T-cell reconstitution after alpha-beta-depleted transplantation in children. Preparation of the TCRbeta library used unique molecular identifiers. One entry per CDR3 protein results from TCRdb running MiXCR on the PCR reads. The data show 450,000 to 550,000 distinct CDR3 sequences, roughly 10% seen once. This clonotype was found many times. After removal of 4 bases from V and 4 bases from J, the junction contained 13 bases not matched to a gene. Germline CDR1 reads SGHTA; CDR2 reads FQGTGA. This CDR3 spans 17 amino acids. The rearrangement joins TRBV7-3 to TRBJ2-5; TRBD2 aligns across 9 bases. Sequences were derived from PBMCs, mostly from graft donor cells, sampled 180 days after TCRalphabeta/CD19-depleted stem cell transplant. The receptor was isolated from a female patient aged 2 to 10 who had a stem cell transplant for aplastic anemia, so the T cells may come from the graft donor. CDR3 protein: CASSSTGDSGSRETQYF. CDR3 bases: TGTGCCAGCAGCTCCACAGGGGATAGCGGGAGTCGAGAGACCCAGTACTTC.